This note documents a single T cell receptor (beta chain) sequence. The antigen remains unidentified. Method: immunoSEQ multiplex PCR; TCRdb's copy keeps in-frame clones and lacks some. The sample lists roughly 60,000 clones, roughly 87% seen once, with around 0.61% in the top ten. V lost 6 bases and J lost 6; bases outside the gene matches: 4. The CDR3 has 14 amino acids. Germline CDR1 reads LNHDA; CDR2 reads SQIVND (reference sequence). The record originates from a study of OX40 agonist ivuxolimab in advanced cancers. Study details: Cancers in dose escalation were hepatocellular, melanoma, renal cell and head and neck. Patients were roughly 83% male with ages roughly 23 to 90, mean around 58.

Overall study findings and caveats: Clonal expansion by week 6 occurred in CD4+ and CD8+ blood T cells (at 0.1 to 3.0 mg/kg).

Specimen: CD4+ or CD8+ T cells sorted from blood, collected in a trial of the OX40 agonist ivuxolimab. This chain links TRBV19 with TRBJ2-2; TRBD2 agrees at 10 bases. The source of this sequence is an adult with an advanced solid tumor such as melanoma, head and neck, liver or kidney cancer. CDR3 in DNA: TGTGCCAGTAGGGTAGCGGGAGGTCCCGGGGAGCTGTTTTTT. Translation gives CASRVAGGPGELFF.